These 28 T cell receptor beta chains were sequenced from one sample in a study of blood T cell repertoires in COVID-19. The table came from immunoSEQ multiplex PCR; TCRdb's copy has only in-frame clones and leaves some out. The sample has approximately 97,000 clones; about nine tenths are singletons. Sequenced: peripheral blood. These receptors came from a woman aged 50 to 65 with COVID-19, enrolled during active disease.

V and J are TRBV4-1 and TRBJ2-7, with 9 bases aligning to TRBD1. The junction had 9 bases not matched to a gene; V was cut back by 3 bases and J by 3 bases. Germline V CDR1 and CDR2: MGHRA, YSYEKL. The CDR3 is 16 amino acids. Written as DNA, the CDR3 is TGCGCCAGCAGCCACTTGACAGGGGGAAGGTACTACGAGCAGTACTTC. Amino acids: CASSHLTGGRYYEQYF.

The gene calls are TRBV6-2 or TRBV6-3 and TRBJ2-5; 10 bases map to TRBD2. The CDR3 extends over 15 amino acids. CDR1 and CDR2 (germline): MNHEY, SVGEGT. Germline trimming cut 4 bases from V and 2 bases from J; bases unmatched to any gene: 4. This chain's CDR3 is CASSWTSGLQETQYF. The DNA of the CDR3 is TGTGCCAGCAGTTGGACTAGCGGACTGCAAGAGACCCAGTACTTC.

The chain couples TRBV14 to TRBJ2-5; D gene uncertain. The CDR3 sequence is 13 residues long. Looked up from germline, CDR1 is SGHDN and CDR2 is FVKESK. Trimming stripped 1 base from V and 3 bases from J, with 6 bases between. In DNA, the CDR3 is TGTGCCAGCAGCCAAGGACACAAAGAGACCCAGTACTTC. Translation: CASSQGHKETQYF.

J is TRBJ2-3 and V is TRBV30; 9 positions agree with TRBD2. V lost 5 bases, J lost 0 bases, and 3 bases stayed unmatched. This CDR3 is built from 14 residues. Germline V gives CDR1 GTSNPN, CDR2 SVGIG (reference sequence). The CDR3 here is CAWLAGTSTDTQYF. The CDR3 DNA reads TGTGCCTGGCTAGCGGGGACTAGCACAGATACGCAGTATTTT. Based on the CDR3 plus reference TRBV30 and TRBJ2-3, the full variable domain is SQTIHQWPATLVQPVGSPLSLECTVEGTSNPNLYWYRQAAGRGLQLLFYSVGIGQISSEVPQNLSASRPQDRQFILSSKKLLLSDSGFYLCAWLAGTSTDTQYFGPGTRLTVL.

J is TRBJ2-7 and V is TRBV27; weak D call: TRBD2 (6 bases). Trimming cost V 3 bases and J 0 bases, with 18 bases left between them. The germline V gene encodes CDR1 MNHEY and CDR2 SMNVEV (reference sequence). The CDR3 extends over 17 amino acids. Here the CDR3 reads CASSFRAPGGNSYEQYF. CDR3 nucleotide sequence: TGTGCCAGCAGTTTTCGGGCCCCCGGGGGAAACTCCTACGAGCAGTACTTC.

CDR3 protein: CASSLAPGTGVYEQYF. The CDR3 coding sequence is TGTGCCAGCAGCCTAGCCCCCGGGACAGGGGTTTACGAGCAGTACTTC. The chain carries TRBV14 and TRBJ2-7; 10 positions agree with TRBD1. J was trimmed by 4 bases and V by 4 bases; bases with no gene match: 10. Germline-derived CDR1 and CDR2 are SGHDN and FVKESK. The CDR3 loop spans 16 amino acids.

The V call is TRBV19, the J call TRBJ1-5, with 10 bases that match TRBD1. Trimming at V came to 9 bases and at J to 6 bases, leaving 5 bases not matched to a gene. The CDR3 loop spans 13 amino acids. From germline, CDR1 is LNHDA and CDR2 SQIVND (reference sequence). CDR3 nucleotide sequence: TGTGCCAGAGACAGGGGGCGCTTTCAGCCCCAGCATTTT. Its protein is CARDRGRFQPQHF.

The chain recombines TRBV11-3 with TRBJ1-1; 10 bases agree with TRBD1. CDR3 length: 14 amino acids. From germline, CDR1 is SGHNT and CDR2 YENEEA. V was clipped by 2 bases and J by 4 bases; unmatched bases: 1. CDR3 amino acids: CASSLRDRGTEAFF. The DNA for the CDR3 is TGTGCCAGCAGCTTACGGGACAGGGGCACTGAAGCTTTCTTT. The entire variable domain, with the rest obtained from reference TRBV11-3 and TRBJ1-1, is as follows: EAGVVQSPRYKIIEKKQPVAFWCNPISGHNTLYWYLQNLGQGPELLIRYENEEAVDDSQLPKDRFSAERLKGVDSTLKIQPAELGDSAVYLCASSLRDRGTEAFFGQGTRLTVV.

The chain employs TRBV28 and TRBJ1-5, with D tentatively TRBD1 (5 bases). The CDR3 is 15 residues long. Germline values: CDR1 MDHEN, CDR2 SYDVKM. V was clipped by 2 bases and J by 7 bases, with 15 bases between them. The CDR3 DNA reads TGTGCCAGCAGTTTAATGTTAGGGGCGGGACAGCCCCAGCATTTT. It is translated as CASSLMLGAGQPQHF.

DNA for the CDR3: TGTGCCAGCAGCAGAGGAGGCACTGAAGCTTTCTTT. Its translation is CASSRGGTEAFF. The rearrangement uses TRBV5-6 and TRBJ1-1; no clear D gene. Trimming cost V 4 bases and J 4 bases, with 8 bases left between them. Germline CDR1 reads SGHDT; CDR2 reads YYEEEE. This CDR3 is built from 12 residues.

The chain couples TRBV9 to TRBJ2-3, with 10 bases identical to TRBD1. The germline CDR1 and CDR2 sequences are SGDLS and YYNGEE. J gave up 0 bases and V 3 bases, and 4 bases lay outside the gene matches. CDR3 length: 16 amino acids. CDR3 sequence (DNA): TGTGCCAGCAGCGCGGGGGACAGGGGCAGCACAGATACGCAGTATTTT. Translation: CASSAGDRGSTDTQYF.

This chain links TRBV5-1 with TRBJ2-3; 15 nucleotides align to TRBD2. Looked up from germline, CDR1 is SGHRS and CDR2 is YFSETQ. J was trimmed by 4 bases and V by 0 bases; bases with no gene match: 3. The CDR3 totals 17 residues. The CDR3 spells CASSLGTSGGAADTQYF. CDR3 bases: TGCGCCAGCAGCTTGGGGACTAGCGGGGGGGCCGCAGATACGCAGTATTTT.

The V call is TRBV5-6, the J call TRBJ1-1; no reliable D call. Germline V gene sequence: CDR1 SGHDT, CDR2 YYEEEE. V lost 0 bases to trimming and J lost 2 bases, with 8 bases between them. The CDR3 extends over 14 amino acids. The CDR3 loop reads CASSLATSNTEAFF. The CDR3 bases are TGTGCCAGCAGCTTGGCGACAAGTAACACTGAAGCTTTCTTT.

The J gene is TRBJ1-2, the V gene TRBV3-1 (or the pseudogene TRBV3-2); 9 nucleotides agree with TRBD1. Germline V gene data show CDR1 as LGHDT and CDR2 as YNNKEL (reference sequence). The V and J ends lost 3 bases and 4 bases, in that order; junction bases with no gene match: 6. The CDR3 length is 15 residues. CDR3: CASSHNGQGIYGYTF. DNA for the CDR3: TGTGCCAGCAGCCACAATGGACAGGGGATCTATGGCTACACCTTC.

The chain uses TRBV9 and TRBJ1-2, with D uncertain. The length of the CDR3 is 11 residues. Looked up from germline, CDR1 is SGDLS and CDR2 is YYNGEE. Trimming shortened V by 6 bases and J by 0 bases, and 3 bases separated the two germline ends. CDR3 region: CASTTNYGYTF. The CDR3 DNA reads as TGTGCCAGCACCACTAACTATGGCTACACCTTC.

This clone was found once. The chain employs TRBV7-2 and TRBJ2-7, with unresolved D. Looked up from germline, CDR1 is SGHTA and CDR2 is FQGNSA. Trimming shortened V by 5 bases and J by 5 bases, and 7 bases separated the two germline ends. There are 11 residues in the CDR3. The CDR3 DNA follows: TGTGCCAGCAGCCCCCTCCACGAGCAGTACTTC. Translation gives CASSPLHEQYF.

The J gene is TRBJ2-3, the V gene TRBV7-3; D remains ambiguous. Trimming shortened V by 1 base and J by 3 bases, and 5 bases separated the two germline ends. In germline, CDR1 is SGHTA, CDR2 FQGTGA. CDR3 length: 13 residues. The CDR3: CASSLKETDTQYF. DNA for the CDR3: TGTGCCAGCAGCTTAAAAGAGACAGATACGCAGTATTTT.

CDR3: CASSQGQGAPQPQHF. DNA of the CDR3: TGCGCCAGCAGCCAAGGGCAGGGCGCCCCTCAGCCCCAGCATTTT. This chain connects TRBV4-1 to TRBJ1-5, with D perhaps TRBD1 (5 bases). V was pared by 1 base and J by 6 bases, with 13 bases between. The CDR3 consists of 15 residues. In germline, CDR1 is MGHRA, CDR2 YSYEKL.

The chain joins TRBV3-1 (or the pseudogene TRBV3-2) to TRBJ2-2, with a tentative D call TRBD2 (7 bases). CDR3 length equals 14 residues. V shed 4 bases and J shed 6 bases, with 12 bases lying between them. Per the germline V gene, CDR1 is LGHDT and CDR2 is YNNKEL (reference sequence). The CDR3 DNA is TGTGCCAGCAGCCCCCTAGGGGGGGCCGGGGAGCTGTTTTTT. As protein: CASSPLGGAGELFF.

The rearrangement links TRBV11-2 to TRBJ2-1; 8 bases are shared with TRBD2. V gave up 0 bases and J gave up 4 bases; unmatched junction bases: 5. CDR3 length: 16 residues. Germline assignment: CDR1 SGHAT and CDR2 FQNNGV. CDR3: CASSLEVRGAYNEQFF. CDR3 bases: TGTGCCAGCAGCTTAGAGGTGCGGGGGGCGTACAATGAGCAGTTCTTC. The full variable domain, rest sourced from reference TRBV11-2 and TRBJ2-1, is EAGVAQSPRYKIIEKRQSVAFWCNPISGHATLYWYQQILGQGPKLLIQFQNNGVVDDSQLPKDRFSAERLKGVDSTLKIQPAKLEDSAVYLCASSLEVRGAYNEQFFGPGTRLTVL.

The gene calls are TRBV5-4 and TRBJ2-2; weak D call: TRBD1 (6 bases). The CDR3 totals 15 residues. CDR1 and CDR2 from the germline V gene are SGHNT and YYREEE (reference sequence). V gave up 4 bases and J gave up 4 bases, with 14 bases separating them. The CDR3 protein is CASSTGQRGTGELFF. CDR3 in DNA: TGTGCCAGCAGCACCGGACAGAGGGGCACCGGGGAGCTGTTTTTT.

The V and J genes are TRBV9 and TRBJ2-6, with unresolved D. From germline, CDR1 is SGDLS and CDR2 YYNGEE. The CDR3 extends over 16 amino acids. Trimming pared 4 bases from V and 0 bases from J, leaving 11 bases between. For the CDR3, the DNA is TGTGCCAGCAGCTTGTCAGGCGTCTCTGGGGCCAACGTCCTGACTTTC. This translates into CASSLSGVSGANVLTF. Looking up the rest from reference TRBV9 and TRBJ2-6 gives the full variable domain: DSGVTQTPKHLITATGQRVTLRCSPRSGDLSVYWYQQSLDQGLQFLIQYYNGEERAKGNILERFSAQQFPDLHSELNLSSLELGDSALYFCASSLSGVSGANVLTFGAGSRLTVL.

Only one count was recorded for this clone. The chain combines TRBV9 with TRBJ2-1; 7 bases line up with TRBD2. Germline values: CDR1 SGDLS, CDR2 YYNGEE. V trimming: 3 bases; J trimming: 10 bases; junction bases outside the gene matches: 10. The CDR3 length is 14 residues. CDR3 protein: CASSGAGLGGEQFF. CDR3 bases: TGTGCCAGCAGCGGTGCGGGGCTCGGGGGGGAGCAGTTCTTC.

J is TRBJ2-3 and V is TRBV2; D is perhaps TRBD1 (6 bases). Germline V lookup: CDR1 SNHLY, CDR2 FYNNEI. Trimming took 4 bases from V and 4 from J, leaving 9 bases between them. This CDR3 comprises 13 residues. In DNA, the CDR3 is TGTGCCAGCAGTGGGGGGCTCGCAGATACGCAGTATTTT. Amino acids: CASSGGLADTQYF. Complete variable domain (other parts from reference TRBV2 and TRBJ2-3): EPEVTQTPSHQVTQMGQEVILRCVPISNHLYFYWYRQILGQKVEFLVSFYNNEISEKSEIFDDQFSVERPDGSNFTLKIRSTKLEDSAMYFCASSGGLADTQYFGPGTRLTVL.

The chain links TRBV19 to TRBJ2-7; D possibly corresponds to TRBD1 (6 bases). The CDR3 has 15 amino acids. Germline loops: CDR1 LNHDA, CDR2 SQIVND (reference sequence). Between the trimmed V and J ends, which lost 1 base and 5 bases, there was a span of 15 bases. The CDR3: CASSIVVSGGDEQYF. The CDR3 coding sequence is TGTGCCAGTAGTATAGTAGTGAGTGGGGGCGACGAGCAGTACTTC.

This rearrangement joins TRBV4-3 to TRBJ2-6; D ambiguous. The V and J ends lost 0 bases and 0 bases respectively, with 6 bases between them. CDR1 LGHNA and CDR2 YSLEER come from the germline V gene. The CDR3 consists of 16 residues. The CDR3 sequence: CASSQERHSGANVLTF. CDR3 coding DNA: TGCGCCAGCAGCCAAGAGAGGCACTCTGGGGCCAACGTCCTGACTTTC.

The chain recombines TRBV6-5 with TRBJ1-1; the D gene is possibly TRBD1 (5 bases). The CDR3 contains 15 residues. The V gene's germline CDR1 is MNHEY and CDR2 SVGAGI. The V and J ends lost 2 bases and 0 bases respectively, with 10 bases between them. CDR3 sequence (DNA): TGTGCCAGCAGTTACCAGGGCAGCATGAACACTGAAGCTTTCTTT. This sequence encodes CASSYQGSMNTEAFF.

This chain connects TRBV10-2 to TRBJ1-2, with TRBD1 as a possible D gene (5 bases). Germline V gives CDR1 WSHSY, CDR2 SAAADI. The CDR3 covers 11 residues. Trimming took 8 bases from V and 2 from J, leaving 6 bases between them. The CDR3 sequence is CASGGNYGYTF. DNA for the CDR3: TGCGCCAGCGGGGGGAACTATGGCTACACCTTC.